The 13 T cell receptor beta chains given below trace back to one sample, sequenced in a study of blood T cell repertoires in COVID-19. Measured with immunoSEQ multiplex PCR; TCRdb has only the in-frame clones, and not every one. Among approximately 150,000 clones, approximately 88% were seen once, and the ten largest hold approximately 5%. Sequencing was done on a sample of peripheral blood. These receptors all come from a human donor in a cohort sampled during active COVID-19.

CDR3 sequence reads: CASRAQANYGYTF. CDR3 coding DNA: TGTGCCAGCAGGGCACAGGCGAACTATGGCTACACCTTC. V usage is TRBV28 and J usage is TRBJ1-2; D is possibly TRBD1 (5 bases). The V and J ends lost 6 bases and 2 bases respectively, with 10 bases between them. CDR3 length: 13 amino acids. CDR1 and CDR2 from the germline V gene are MDHEN and SYDVKM.

V and J are TRBV5-6 and TRBJ2-5; TRBD2 aligns across 7 bases. This CDR3 region has 14 residues. V lost 5 bases to trimming and J lost 0 bases; unmatched junction nucleotides: 4. Per germline, CDR1 SGHDT and CDR2 YYEEEE. The CDR3 DNA reads TGTGCCAGCAGTCGGGGGGTGGACCAAGAGACCCAGTACTTC. Protein: CASSRGVDQETQYF.

J is TRBJ1-4 and V is TRBV3-1 (or the pseudogene TRBV3-2); no firm D call. The germline V gene encodes CDR1 LGHDT and CDR2 YNNKEL (reference sequence). Deletions cut 5 bases from V and 2 bases from J, with 12 bases between. The CDR3 is 15 amino acids. The DNA for the CDR3 is TGTGCCAGCAGCATAAGGAGGGCTACTAATGAAAAACTGTTTTTT. Protein sequence: CASSIRRATNEKLFF.

The rearrangement links TRBV3-1 (or the pseudogene TRBV3-2) to TRBJ2-7, with a possible D match to TRBD1 (5 bases). The CDR3 is 15 residues long. Germline CDR1 is LGHDT and CDR2 is YNNKEL (reference sequence). Trimming removed 0 bases from V and 2 bases from J, with 11 bases in between. CDR3: CASSQDSQGAYEQYF. CDR3 nucleotides: TGTGCCAGCAGCCAAGATAGCCAGGGCGCCTACGAGCAGTACTTC.

This clone was detected only once. A junction boundary mismatches the germline segment, possibly from a read error. The chain combines TRBV28 with TRBJ1-4; TRBD1 might be the D (5 bases). CDR1 is MDHEN and CDR2 is SYDVKM in the germline V gene. The CDR3 consists of 16 residues. CDR3: CASSLSTASTNEKLFF. CDR3 in DNA: TGTGCCAGCAGCTTATCGACAGCCTCAACTAATGAAAAACTGTTTTTT. Full variable domain (missing parts from reference TRBV28 and TRBJ1-4): DVKVTQSSRYLVKRTGEKVFLECVQDMDHENMFWYRQDPGLGLRLIYFSYDVKMKEKGDIPEGYSVSREKKERFSLILESASTNQTSMYLCASSLSTASTNEKLFFGSGTQLSVL.

In its sample, this clone was seen once. V gene TRBV10-3 combines with J gene TRBJ1-2; D is undetermined. The CDR3 totals 10 residues. V was trimmed by 8 bases and J by 6 bases, leaving 7 bases between them. Germline V lookup: CDR1 ENHRY, CDR2 SYGVKD. CDR3 sequence reads: CAIGTNGYTF. CDR3 in DNA: TGTGCCATCGGCACAAATGGCTACACCTTC.

The chain has TRBV18 and TRBJ1-4; 8 bases match TRBD1. Germline assignment: CDR1 KGHSH and CDR2 LQKENI. V lost 2 bases, J lost 8 bases, and 7 bases stayed unmatched. CDR3 length: 15 residues. The CDR3 region is CASSPTFNRGEKLFF. DNA for the CDR3: TGTGCCAGCTCACCAACCTTCAACAGGGGGGAAAAACTGTTTTTT.

The chain carries TRBV19 and TRBJ2-1; 9 nucleotides line up with TRBD2. Looked up from germline, CDR1 is LNHDA and CDR2 is SQIVND (reference sequence). V was clipped by 6 bases and J by 5 bases; unmatched bases: 14. This CDR3 has 17 amino acids. The CDR3 sequence: CASSSPVTSGPNNEQFF. The DNA for the CDR3 is TGTGCCAGTAGCTCCCCCGTGACTAGCGGACCAAACAATGAGCAGTTCTTC.

The chain links TRBV4-2 to TRBJ2-7, with D perhaps matching TRBD2 (5 bases). The CDR3 sequence is 15 residues long. Germline-derived CDR1 and CDR2 are LGHNA and YNFKEQ. With 0 bases removed from V and 4 bases from J, the gap between germline ends came to 13 bases. CDR3 in amino acids: CASSQDLSGSYEQYV. CDR3 in DNA: TGTGCCAGCAGCCAAGATTTAAGCGGTTCATACGAGCAGTACGTC.

This chain links TRBV27 with TRBJ2-3; D uncertain. The germline V gene encodes CDR1 MNHEY and CDR2 SMNVEV (reference sequence). The CDR3 contains 14 residues. V lost 3 bases and J 0 bases, leaving 7 bases between the germline ends. This chain's CDR3 is CASSFAYSTDTQYF. The DNA for the CDR3 is TGTGCCAGCAGTTTTGCGTATAGCACAGATACGCAGTATTTT.

The chain has TRBV7-2 and TRBJ2-7; tentative D call: TRBD2 (5 bases). With 1 base removed from V and 3 bases from J, the gap between germline ends came to 10 bases. The CDR3 extends over 14 amino acids. Germline CDR1 and CDR2: SGHTA and FQGNSA. The CDR3 DNA follows: TGTGCCAGCAGCTTAGGGGGAGTCGGCTACGAGCAGTACTTC. This sequence encodes CASSLGGVGYEQYF.

The V call is TRBV5-1, the J call TRBJ1-1; 7 nucleotides agree with TRBD1. The junction had 6 bases not matched to a gene; V was cut back by 0 bases and J by 1 base. The germline CDR1 and CDR2 sequences are SGHRS and YFSETQ. This CDR3 region has 16 residues. The CDR3 region has the DNA TGCGCCAGCAGCTTGGTCGGGACAGTGGGGAACACTGAAGCTTTCTTT. Translating it yields CASSLVGTVGNTEAFF.

This clone was counted a few times. The chain joins TRBV5-6 to TRBJ1-2, with TRBD1 matching 8 bases. V lost 4 bases to trimming and J lost 2 bases; unmatched junction nucleotides: 4. In germline, CDR1 is SGHDT, CDR2 YYEEEE. This CDR3 has 14 residues. CDR3 in DNA: TGTGCCAGCAGCCCCAGGGGGCAGAACTATGGCTACACCTTC. This gives the protein CASSPRGQNYGYTF.